Following are 9 T cell receptor beta chains from one sample sequenced in a study of post-analysis software for immune sequencing data (dated by TCRdb to between 2015 and 2017). Here is what the overall study found, with its caveats: Patients showed significantly higher frequencies than controls for a handful of TRBV segments, among them TRBV5-6, TRBV5-1 and TRBV20-1.

The library was prepared using PCR. The run used an Illumina HiSeq 2500. To reduce PCR and sequencing biases, unique molecular identifiers were incorporated into the TCR beta cDNA libraries. Through fastp at Q25 and MiXCR, TCRdb rebuilt clones from the public reads, retaining in-frame beta chains. Rows matching on CDR3 protein sequence are summarized as one entry with the most common DNA and genes. The sample table shows 800,000 to 950,000 distinct CDR3 sequences, and about 53% are seen once. About 4.8% of the sample is held by the ten biggest clonotypes. For these receptors, no antigen is known. The sequencing sample was made of blood. The origin of the receptors is a girl aged 5-17 years with multiple sclerosis.

This clonotype was counted between two and nine times. The chain is built from TRBV29-1 and TRBJ2-5; D is undetermined. The V end was cut by 4 bases, the J end by 3 bases, with 9 bases between. The CDR3 loop spans 12 amino acids. Germline CDR1 reads SQVTM; CDR2 reads ANQGSEA. CDR3 bases: TGCAGCGTTGGGATTGTTGAAGAGACCCAGTACTTC. This encodes CSVGIVEETQYF.

CDR3 coding DNA: TGCAGCGTTGAAGGTAGGGAATCCTCCTACGAGCAGTACTTC. Translating it yields CSVEGRESSYEQYF. The chain joins TRBV29-1 to TRBJ2-7; the D is unclear. The CDR3 is made up of 14 amino acids. CDR1 and CDR2 (germline): SQVTM, ANQGSEA. The V gene lost 1 base and the J gene lost 0 bases, with 10 bases spanning the gap.

In nucleotides, the CDR3 is TGTGCCAGCAGTTTTGAGAGAGGGGGCTACGAGCAGTACTTC. As protein: CASSFERGGYEQYF. The rearrangement links TRBV12-3 or TRBV12-4 to TRBJ2-7; TRBD1 might be the D (6 bases). The CDR3 is made up of 14 amino acids. V lost 3 bases, J lost 3 bases, and 12 bases lay in between.

Here the CDR3 DNA reads TGTGCCAGCAACCCGATAAATTTGCGCGGGACCGACTCCTACGAGCAGTACTTC. As protein: CASNPINLRGTDSYEQYF. The V call is TRBV12-3 or TRBV12-4, the J call TRBJ2-7, with D tentatively TRBD2 (6 bases). The CDR3 totals 18 residues. The V gene lost 7 bases and the J gene lost 0 bases, with 25 bases spanning the gap.

The chain has TRBV6-6 and TRBJ2-1, with 7 positions matching TRBD2. V lost 7 bases, J lost 4 bases, and 4 bases stayed unmatched. From germline, CDR1 is MNHNY and CDR2 SVGAGI (reference sequence). The CDR3 extends over 13 amino acids. Here the CDR3 reads CASNRGEYNEQFF. CDR3 in DNA: TGTGCCAGCAACCGGGGGGAATACAATGAGCAGTTCTTC.

This clonotype was found a few times. V is TRBV29-1 and J is TRBJ2-5; weak D call: TRBD1 (5 bases). From germline, CDR1 is SQVTM and CDR2 ANQGSEA. The CDR3 sequence is 13 residues long. Deletions cut 4 bases from V and 7 bases from J, with 16 bases between. The CDR3 sequence: CSVAVQDGGTQYF. The CDR3 region has the DNA TGCAGCGTTGCTGTACAGGATGGCGGGACCCAGTACTTC. The full variable domain, rest sourced from reference TRBV29-1 and TRBJ2-5, is SAVISQKPSRDICQRGTSLTIQCQVDSQVTMMFWYRQQPGQSLTLIATANQGSEATYESGFVIDKFPISRPNLTFSTLTVSNMSPEDSSIYLCSVAVQDGGTQYFGPGTRLLVL.

This clonotype was seen only a few times. V is TRBV5-1 and J is TRBJ2-6, with D possibly matching TRBD1 (6 bases). The CDR3 is made up of 17 amino acids. Germline V CDR1 and CDR2: SGHRS, YFSETQ. The V end was cut by 0 bases, the J end by 0 bases, with 10 bases between. CDR3 amino acids: CASSLAGAFSGANVLTF. The CDR3 DNA is TGCGCCAGCAGCTTGGCAGGGGCGTTCTCTGGGGCCAACGTCCTGACTTTC.

The chain is built from TRBV7-9 and TRBJ1-1; 7 positions match TRBD1. This CDR3 is built from 17 residues. The V and J ends lost 0 bases and 0 bases, in that order; junction bases with no gene match: 7. CDR1 is SEHNR and CDR2 is FQNEAQ in the germline V gene (reference sequence). CDR3 sequence: CASSLANRGSMNTEAFF. CDR3 nucleotide sequence: TGTGCCAGCAGCTTAGCCAACAGGGGCTCCATGAACACTGAAGCTTTCTTT.

This clonotype showed up just a few times. The J gene is TRBJ1-1, the V gene TRBV10-3; TRBD1 is a possible D gene (5 bases). The CDR3 contains 14 residues. The ends were cut back, 0 bases at V and 4 bases at J, with 9 bases in the middle. From germline, CDR1 is ENHRY and CDR2 SYGVKD. CDR3: CAISESTGGTEAFF. DNA for the CDR3: TGTGCCATCAGTGAGTCGACCGGGGGCACTGAAGCTTTCTTT.